Each of the 13 T cell receptor beta chains below was sequenced from the same sample in a study of cytomegalovirus exposure and HLA in healthy donors. With 60 Vbeta and 13 Jbeta primers, the PCR was carried out. Clones were sequenced by immunoSEQ multiplex PCR, and TCRdb holds only the in-frame ones, with some missing. This table holds fewer than 250,000 clones, 75% to 80% found once. Specimen: PBMCs. These receptors originate from a male donor in good health and CMV-seronegative.

The chain joins TRBV5-1 to TRBJ1-2; the D is unclear. The germline V gene encodes CDR1 SGHRS and CDR2 YFSETQ. This CDR3 is built from 15 residues. With 5 bases removed from V and 2 bases from J, the gap between germline ends came to 16 bases. The CDR3 DNA is TGCGCCAGCAGGCCTAGGACGGGGAAGAACTATGGCTACACCTTC. Translated, it gives CASRPRTGKNYGYTF.

The chain employs TRBV10-3 and TRBJ1-1; tentatively, D is TRBD1 (5 bases). V gave up 4 bases and J gave up 6 bases, with 12 bases separating them. Germline lookup yields CDR1 ENHRY and CDR2 SYGVKD. The CDR3 consists of 13 residues. The CDR3 bases are TGTGCCATCAGTGGCTCAGGGTTCCCTGAAGCTTTCTTT. This translates into CAISGSGFPEAFF.

V gene TRBV5-8 combines with J gene TRBJ2-1; TRBD2 might be the D (6 bases). CDR1 is SGHTS, CDR2 YDEGEE, per germline. The CDR3 loop spans 17 amino acids. With 6 bases removed from V and 6 bases from J, the gap between germline ends came to 25 bases. In DNA, the CDR3 is TGTGCCAGCACCCACCCCAAGGTCGAGCGGGTAATCAATGAGCAGTTCTTC. Its translation is CASTHPKVERVINEQFF.

The rearrangement links TRBV27 to TRBJ1-2; 7 nucleotides match TRBD1. J gave up 5 bases and V 8 bases, and 2 bases lay outside the gene matches. CDR1 is MNHEY, CDR2 SMNVEV, per germline (reference sequence). The CDR3 sequence is 11 residues long. The CDR3 region has the DNA TGTGCCAGCGGCAGGGGGTATGGCTACACCTTC. Translated: CASGRGYGYTF.

The chain employs TRBV5-8 and TRBJ1-5; 7 bases line up with TRBD1. V trimming: 3 bases; J trimming: 9 bases; junction bases outside the gene matches: 3. This CDR3 is built from 12 residues. Germline V gene data show CDR1 as SGHTS and CDR2 as YDEGEE. The CDR3 loop is CASSSQGRPQHF. The CDR3, as DNA: TGTGCCAGCAGCTCACAGGGGCGGCCCCAGCATTTT.

The J gene is TRBJ2-2, the V gene TRBV19, with a possible D match to TRBD1 (6 bases). V was pared by 6 bases and J by 6 bases, with 11 bases between. Germline loops: CDR1 LNHDA, CDR2 SQIVND (reference sequence). The CDR3 has 13 amino acids. CDR3 amino acids: CASRETGAGELFF. For the CDR3, the DNA is TGTGCCAGTAGGGAGACAGGCGCCGGGGAGCTGTTTTTT. The variable domain in full, with the rest retrieved from reference TRBV19 and TRBJ2-2, is DGGITQSPKYLFRKEGQNVTLSCEQNLNHDAMYWYRQDPGQGLRLIYYSQIVNDFQKGDIAEGYSVSREKKESFPLTVTSAQKNPTAFYLCASRETGAGELFFGEGSRLTVL.

V is TRBV29-1 and J is TRBJ2-2; D perhaps matches TRBD2 (6 bases). The ends were cut back, 7 bases at V and 6 bases at J, with 12 bases in the middle. The CDR3 totals 12 residues. Germline CDR1 and CDR2: SQVTM and ANQGSEA. The CDR3 is CSGSLAAGELFF. In DNA form, the CDR3 reads TGCAGCGGCTCACTAGCTGCCGGGGAGCTGTTTTTT.

This clone occurred once. The chain combines TRBV9 with TRBJ2-1; 10 bases line up with TRBD2. Germline CDR1 is SGDLS and CDR2 is YYNGEE. The CDR3 loop spans 15 amino acids. V dropped 0 bases and J dropped 4; count of bases not matched to a gene: 1. The CDR3 nucleotides read TGTGCCAGCAGCGTAGAACTAGCGGGGTACAATGAGCAGTTCTTC. Translating gives CASSVELAGYNEQFF.

This rearrangement joins TRBV5-1 to TRBJ1-2; TRBD1 is a possible D gene (6 bases). Trimming removed 4 bases from V and 8 bases from J, with 15 bases in between. Germline CDR1 reads SGHRS; CDR2 reads YFSETQ. CDR3 length equals 13 residues. The CDR3 spells CASSLNREGGYTF. CDR3 in DNA: TGCGCCAGCAGCCTCAACAGGGAAGGCGGCTACACCTTC.

V and J are TRBV7-8 and TRBJ2-3, with a tentative D call TRBD1 (5 bases). CDR3 size: 14 residues. Germline CDR1 and CDR2: SGHVS and FQNEAQ. With 0 bases removed from V and 7 bases from J, the gap between germline ends came to 11 bases. The CDR3 here is CASSLATALNTQYF. The DNA of the CDR3 is TGTGCCAGCAGCTTAGCGACAGCACTAAATACGCAGTATTTT.

The rearrangement joins TRBV19 to TRBJ1-1, with 9 bases aligning to TRBD1. J lost 0 bases, V lost 4 bases, and 3 bases had no gene match. The CDR3 has 15 residues. CDR1 is LNHDA and CDR2 is SQIVND in the germline V gene (reference sequence). CDR3 DNA: TGTGCCAGTAGTAGACAGGGGGGAATGAACACTGAAGCTTTCTTT. Protein: CASSRQGGMNTEAFF.

The rearrangement links TRBV30 to TRBJ2-7, with 11 bases matching TRBD1. The CDR3 is made up of 13 amino acids. Trimming at V came to 8 bases and at J to 0 bases, leaving 3 bases not matched to a gene. Germline V gene data show CDR1 as GTSNPN and CDR2 as SVGIG (reference sequence). This CDR3 reads CAGDRGSSYEQYF. CDR3 coding DNA: TGTGCCGGGGACAGGGGGAGCTCCTACGAGCAGTACTTC.

This chain links TRBV4-2 with TRBJ2-3; 13 bases line up with TRBD2. V trimming: 4 bases; J trimming: 0 bases; junction bases outside the gene matches: 7. The CDR3 contains 18 residues. Germline lookup yields CDR1 LGHNA and CDR2 YNFKEQ. The CDR3 is CASSRGLAGDTSTDTQYF. CDR3 bases: TGTGCCAGCAGCCGCGGACTAGCGGGGGATACTAGCACAGATACGCAGTATTTT.